This T cell receptor (beta chain) was sequenced in a study of T-cell memory formation after mild COVID-19. TCRdb independently ran MiXCR on the 5' RACE reads; one entry per CDR3 protein. This sample has some 200,000 distinct CDR3 sequences, with about 9.2% found just once. Germline V CDR1 and CDR2: SGHTA, FQGTGA. V was cut by 1 base and J by 6 bases, with 10 bases left in between. The CDR3 runs to 14 residues. The chain recombines TRBV7-3 with TRBJ2-1; D ambiguous. Specimen: PBMCs or a T cell subset sorted from them (not recorded which). The clonotype comes from a man between 18 and 35 years old who had mild COVID-19 (a few samples of this study predate the infection). Cell type and time point are not known. In DNA, the CDR3 is TGTGCCAGCAGCTTAAATCCATGGGTCAATGAGCAGTTCTTC. Translation: CASSLNPWVNEQFF.